The T cell receptor (beta chain) described here comes from a study of T cell responses to AZD1222 COVID-19 vaccine. TCRdb keeps only in-frame clones here, not all; method: immunoSEQ multiplex PCR. The sample lists some 130,000 clones, about 90% occurring once. Germline CDR1 is SEHNR and CDR2 is FQNEAQ (reference sequence). With V trimmed by 5 bases and J by 7 bases, 5 bases remained unmatched. CDR3 length: 14 residues. The chain has TRBV7-9 and TRBJ1-2, with TRBD1 matching over 12 bases. This clonotype was obtained from an adult who received the AZD1222 COVID-19 vaccine. Sequences were derived from peripheral blood, sampled 28 days after the second AZD1222 dose. CDR3 bases: TGTGCCAGCAGCATGGGACAGGGGGCTTTTGGCTACACCTTC. Translated, it gives CASSMGQGAFGYTF.